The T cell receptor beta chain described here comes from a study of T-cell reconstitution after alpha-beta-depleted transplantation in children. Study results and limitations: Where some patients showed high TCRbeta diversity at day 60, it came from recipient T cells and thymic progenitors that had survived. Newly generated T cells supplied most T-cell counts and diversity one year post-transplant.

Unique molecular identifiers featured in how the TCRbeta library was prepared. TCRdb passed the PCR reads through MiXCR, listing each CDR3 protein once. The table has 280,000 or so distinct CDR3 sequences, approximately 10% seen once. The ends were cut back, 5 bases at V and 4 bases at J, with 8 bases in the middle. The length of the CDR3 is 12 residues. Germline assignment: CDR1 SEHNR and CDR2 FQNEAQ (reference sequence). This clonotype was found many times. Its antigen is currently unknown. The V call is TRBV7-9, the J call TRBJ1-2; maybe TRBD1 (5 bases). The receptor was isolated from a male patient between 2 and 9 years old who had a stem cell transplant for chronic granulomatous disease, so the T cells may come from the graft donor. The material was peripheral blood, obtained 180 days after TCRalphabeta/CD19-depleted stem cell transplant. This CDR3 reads CASSAGGYGYTF. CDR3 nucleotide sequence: TGTGCCAGCAGCGCCGGGGGCTATGGCTACACCTTC.